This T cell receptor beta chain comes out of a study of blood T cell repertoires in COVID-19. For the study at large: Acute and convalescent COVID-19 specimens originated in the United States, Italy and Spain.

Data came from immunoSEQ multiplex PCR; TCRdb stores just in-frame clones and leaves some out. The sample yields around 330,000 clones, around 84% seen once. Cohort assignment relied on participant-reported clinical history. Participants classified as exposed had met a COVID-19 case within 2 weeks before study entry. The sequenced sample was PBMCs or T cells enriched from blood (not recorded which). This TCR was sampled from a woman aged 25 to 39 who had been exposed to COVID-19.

The CDR3 coding sequence is TGTGCCAGCAGCCAGGAATGGACAGCATACAATGGCTACACCTTC. Its translation: CASSQEWTAYNGYTF. This sequence joins TRBV7-8 and TRBJ1-2; D is possibly TRBD1 (6 bases). The CDR3 has 15 residues. Germline CDR1 is SGHVS and CDR2 is FQNEAQ. V dropped 5 bases and J dropped 6 bases, with 19 bases sitting between them.